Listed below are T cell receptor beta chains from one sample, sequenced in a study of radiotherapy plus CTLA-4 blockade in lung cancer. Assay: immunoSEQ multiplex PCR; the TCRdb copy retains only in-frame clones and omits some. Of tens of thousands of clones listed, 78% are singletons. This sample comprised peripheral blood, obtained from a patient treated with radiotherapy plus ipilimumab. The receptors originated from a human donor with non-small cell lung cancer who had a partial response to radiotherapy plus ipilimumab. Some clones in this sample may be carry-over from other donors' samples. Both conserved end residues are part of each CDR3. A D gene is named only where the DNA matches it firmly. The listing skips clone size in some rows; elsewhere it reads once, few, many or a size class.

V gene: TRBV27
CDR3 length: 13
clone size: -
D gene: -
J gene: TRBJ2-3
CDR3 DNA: TGTGCCAGCAGGTCCGACTTCGGTGATACGCAGTATTTT
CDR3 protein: CASRSDFGDTQYF

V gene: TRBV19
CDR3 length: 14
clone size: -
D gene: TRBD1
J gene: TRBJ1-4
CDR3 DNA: TGTGCCAGTAGTATGACAGGGGGTAATGAAAAACTGTTTTTT
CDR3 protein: CASSMTGGNEKLFF

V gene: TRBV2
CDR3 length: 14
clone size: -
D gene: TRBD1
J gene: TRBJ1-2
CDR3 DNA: TGTGCCAGCAGTGGGACAGGGGGCGACGGCGGCTACACCTTC
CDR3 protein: CASSGTGGDGGYTF

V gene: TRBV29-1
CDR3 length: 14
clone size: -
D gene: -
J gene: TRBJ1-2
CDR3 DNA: TGCAGCGTTGAAGGCCAGACTTCCAACTATGGCTACACCTTC
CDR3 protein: CSVEGQTSNYGYTF

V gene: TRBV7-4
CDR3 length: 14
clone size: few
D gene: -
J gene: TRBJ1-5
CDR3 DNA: TGTGCCAGCAGCTCGATAAAGGGGTTTCAGCCCCAGCATTTT
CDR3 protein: CASSSIKGFQPQHF

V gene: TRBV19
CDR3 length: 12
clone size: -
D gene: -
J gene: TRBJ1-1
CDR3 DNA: TGTGCCAGTAGGGGCATGAACACTGAAGCTTTCTTT
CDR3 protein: CASRGMNTEAFF

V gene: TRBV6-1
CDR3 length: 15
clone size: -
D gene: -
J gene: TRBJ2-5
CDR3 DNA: TGTGCCAGCAGTTCGGGACTCATGTACCAAGAGACCCAGTACTTC
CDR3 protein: CASSSGLMYQETQYF

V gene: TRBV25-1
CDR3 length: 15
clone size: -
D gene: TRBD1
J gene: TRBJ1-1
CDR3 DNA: TGTGCCAGCAGTGGAAAGACAGGGGCGTGGACTGAAGCTTTCTTT
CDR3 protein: CASSGKTGAWTEAFF

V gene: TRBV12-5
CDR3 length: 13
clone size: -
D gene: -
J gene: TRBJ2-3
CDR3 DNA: TGTGCTAGTGGCCATGGGCGCACAGATACGCAGTATTTT
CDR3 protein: CASGHGRTDTQYF

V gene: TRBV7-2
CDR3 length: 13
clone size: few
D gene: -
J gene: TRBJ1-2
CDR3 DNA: TGTGCCAGCAGCTTAGCCAGAGACTCTGGCTACACCTTC
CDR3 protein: CASSLARDSGYTF

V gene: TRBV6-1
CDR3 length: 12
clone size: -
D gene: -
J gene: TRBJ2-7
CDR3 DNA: TGCGCCAGCAGTGAAGCTATTGTCGAGCAGTACTTC
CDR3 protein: CASSEAIVEQYF

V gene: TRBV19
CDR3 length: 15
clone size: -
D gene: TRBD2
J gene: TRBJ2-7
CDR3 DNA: TGTGCCAGTAGTAGGGGACTAGCGGGAGTCTACGAGCAGTACTTC
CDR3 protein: CASSRGLAGVYEQYF

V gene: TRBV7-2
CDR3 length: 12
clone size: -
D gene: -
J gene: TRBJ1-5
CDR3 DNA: TGTGCCAGCAGCTTAGAACGGGGGCCCCAGCATTTT
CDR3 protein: CASSLERGPQHF

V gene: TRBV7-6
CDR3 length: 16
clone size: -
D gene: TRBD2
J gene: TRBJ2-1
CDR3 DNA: TGTGCCAGCAGCTTAGACCTAGCGGGGGGGCAGGGTGAGCAGTTCTTC
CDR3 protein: CASSLDLAGGQGEQFF

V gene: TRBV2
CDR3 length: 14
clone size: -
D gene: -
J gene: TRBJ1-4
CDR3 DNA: TGTGCCAGCAGAGGACTGAGGACTAATGAAAAACTGTTTTTT
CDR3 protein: CASRGLRTNEKLFF

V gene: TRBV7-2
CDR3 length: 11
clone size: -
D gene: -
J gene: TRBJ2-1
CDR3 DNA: TGTGCCAGCAGCTTGGCCAATGAGCAGTTCTTC
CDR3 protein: CASSLANEQFF